These 23 T cell receptor beta chains were all obtained from the same sample, sequenced in a study of PD-1 blockade in classical Hodgkin lymphoma. Using immunoSEQ multiplex PCR, the repertoire was profiled, and TCRdb retains in-frame clones only, with some absent. The profile covers 110,000 or so clones, with roughly 89% appearing a single time and roughly 19% taken by the ten largest. Time point of the sample: cycle 4 day 1 (C4D1), after six to seven weeks of nivolumab. In every patient, relapse followed autologous stem cell transplantation, while exposure to brentuximab vedotin differed. Here the sequenced sample was peripheral blood mononuclear cells (PBMCs), taken before the fourth cycle of nivolumab. The receptor set was obtained from a human donor with classical Hodgkin lymphoma.

The chain employs TRBV28 and TRBJ1-1; 11 bases agree with TRBD1. With V trimmed by 0 bases and J by 4 bases, 1 base remained unmatched. The CDR3 is 15 residues long. Germline assignment: CDR1 MDHEN and CDR2 SYDVKM. The CDR3 loop reads CASSLWGTGGTEAFF. The CDR3 nucleotides read TGTGCCAGCAGTTTATGGGGGACAGGGGGCACTGAAGCTTTCTTT.

This chain links TRBV6-5 with TRBJ2-7, with D tentatively TRBD1 (6 bases). V shed 6 bases and J shed 4 bases, with 10 bases lying between them. This CDR3 is built from 12 residues. Germline V gene data show CDR1 as MNHEY and CDR2 as SVGAGI. The CDR3 loop reads CASRGAFYEQYF. The CDR3 bases are TGTGCCAGCAGGGGGGCCTTTTACGAGCAGTACTTC.

The gene calls are TRBV29-1 and TRBJ2-5; D is unclear. Germline V CDR1 and CDR2: SQVTM, ANQGSEA. V lost 7 bases to trimming and J lost 1 base, with 10 bases between them. CDR3 length equals 12 residues. CDR3: CSGKRIQETQYF. CDR3 DNA sequence: TGCAGCGGGAAAAGGATCCAAGAGACCCAGTACTTC.

This clone was counted a single time. This chain links TRBV5-8 with TRBJ2-7; D not resolved. The V gene lost 0 bases and the J gene lost 7 bases, with 8 bases spanning the gap. CDR3 length equals 12 residues. Germline V lookup: CDR1 SGHTS, CDR2 YDEGEE. CDR3 DNA sequence: TGTGCCAGCAGCTTGGATTTTCAGGAGCAGTACTTC. Encoded protein: CASSLDFQEQYF.

The V gene is TRBV6-1, the J gene TRBJ1-1, with D perhaps matching TRBD1 (5 bases). V gave up 3 bases and J gave up 1 base, with 15 bases separating them. The V gene's germline CDR1 is MNHNS and CDR2 SASEGT. This CDR3 is 16 amino acids long. The chain's CDR3 is CASSDAPGGPNTEAFF. CDR3 DNA sequence: TGTGCCAGCAGTGATGCGCCGGGGGGACCGAACACTGAAGCTTTCTTT.

The V and J genes are TRBV28 and TRBJ1-4; D call uncertain. CDR3 length equals 15 residues. Trimming shortened V by 2 bases and J by 4 bases, and 11 bases separated the two germline ends. Germline V lookup: CDR1 MDHEN, CDR2 SYDVKM. CDR3 nucleotide sequence: TGTGCCAGCAGTTTAAGGGCGGATTATAATGAAAAACTGTTTTTT. It specifies CASSLRADYNEKLFF.

The genes are TRBV4-1 and TRBJ2-7; the match to TRBD1 covers 9 bases. V trimming: 1 base; J trimming: 1 base; junction bases outside the gene matches: 5. The germline gives CDR1 MGHRA, CDR2 YSYEKL. The CDR3 totals 16 residues. For the CDR3, the DNA is TGCGCCAGCAGCCAAGGGCAAGGACAGGGGTCCTACGAGCAGTACTTC. It encodes CASSQGQGQGSYEQYF.

The rearrangement links TRBV19 to TRBJ2-3; weak D call: TRBD2 (5 bases). Trimming pared 8 bases from V and 6 bases from J, leaving 15 bases between. Germline CDR1 and CDR2: LNHDA and SQIVND (reference sequence). This CDR3 is 13 amino acids long. The CDR3 coding sequence is TGTGCCAGTGGACCCGGGATTTTGGATACGCAGTATTTT. This encodes CASGPGILDTQYF.

The chain uses TRBV7-9 and TRBJ2-4, with D possibly TRBD2 on 6 matching bases. CDR3 length: 12 amino acids. The germline V and J ends were trimmed by 4 bases and 6 bases, with 7 bases remaining between them. CDR1 SEHNR and CDR2 FQNEAQ come from the germline V gene (reference sequence). The CDR3 nucleotides read TGTGCCAGCAGCTCCGGGGGAAACATTCAGTACTTC. This sequence encodes CASSSGGNIQYF.

The V call is TRBV19, the J call TRBJ1-4, with D unclear. V shed 7 bases and J shed 8 bases, with 14 bases lying between them. Germline V gives CDR1 LNHDA, CDR2 SQIVND (reference sequence). The CDR3 extends over 13 amino acids. This chain's CDR3 is CASNPSRGEKLFF. The CDR3 DNA is TGTGCCAGTAACCCTTCACGCGGGGAAAAACTGTTTTTT.

V is TRBV7-9 and J is TRBJ2-5; no reliable D call. This CDR3 is 15 amino acids long. Trimming pared 5 bases from V and 2 bases from J, leaving 15 bases between. CDR1 and CDR2 from the germline V gene are SEHNR and FQNEAQ (reference sequence). The CDR3 loop reads CASSPYDPGQETQYF. CDR3 DNA: TGTGCCAGCAGCCCCTATGACCCTGGGCAAGAGACCCAGTACTTC.

This sequence joins TRBV7-2 and TRBJ2-7, with 10 bases matching TRBD2. Germline V gene lookup returns CDR1 SGHTA and CDR2 FQGNSA. The CDR3 has 15 residues. V trimming: 5 bases; J trimming: 4 bases; junction bases outside the gene matches: 8. The CDR3, as DNA: TGTGCCAGCAGCCAATGGGGTAGCGGGAGGTACGAGCAGTACTTC. Translated: CASSQWGSGRYEQYF.

The chain carries TRBV15 and TRBJ1-1; perhaps TRBD1 as D (5 bases). The CDR3 is 14 amino acids. Germline V lookup: CDR1 LNHNV, CDR2 YYDKDF (reference sequence). The V and J ends lost 4 bases and 4 bases respectively, with 13 bases between them. The CDR3 protein is CATSNPGESTEAFF. The DNA for the CDR3 is TGTGCCACCAGCAACCCGGGGGAGAGCACTGAAGCTTTCTTT.

The chain joins TRBV29-1 to TRBJ1-1; maybe TRBD1 (5 bases). Germline V CDR1 and CDR2: SQVTM, ANQGSEA. This CDR3 spans 16 amino acids. Deletions cut 6 bases from V and 0 bases from J, with 20 bases between. The DNA for the CDR3 is TGCAGCGTGTCGGGATTGCAGGGACGAATGAACACTGAAGCTTTCTTT. Its translation: CSVSGLQGRMNTEAFF.

The V call is TRBV7-6, the J call TRBJ1-3, with unresolved D. The CDR3 is 15 residues long. Germline V gives CDR1 SGHVS, CDR2 FNYEAQ. The ends were cut back, 4 bases at V and 2 bases at J, with 12 bases in the middle. Here the CDR3 reads CASSSLHGPGNTIYF. The CDR3 DNA follows: TGTGCCAGCAGCTCCCTACACGGACCTGGAAACACCATATATTTT.

The chain joins TRBV4-1 to TRBJ1-1; D call uncertain. Between the trimmed V and J ends, which lost 1 base and 4 bases, there was a span of 10 bases. Germline lookup yields CDR1 MGHRA and CDR2 YSYEKL. This CDR3 region has 14 residues. CDR3 DNA: TGCGCCAGCAGCCAAGGCCGGGTGGGCACTGAAGCTTTCTTT. Translated: CASSQGRVGTEAFF.

This clone was seen a few times. The chain employs TRBV9 and TRBJ2-7; D gene uncertain. Trimming took 0 bases from V and 5 from J, leaving 12 bases between them. Germline CDR1 is SGDLS and CDR2 is YYNGEE. The CDR3 extends over 14 amino acids. The chain's CDR3 is CASSVELHDHEQYF. DNA of the CDR3: TGTGCCAGCAGCGTAGAGCTCCACGATCACGAGCAGTACTTC.

The genes are TRBV12-1 and TRBJ2-2; the table's D call of TRBD2 was not tested on the DNA. TRBV12-1 is classified as a pseudogene. There are 17 residues in the CDR3. CDR3 loop: CASSSAGTKLNTGELFF. The CDR3 DNA follows: TGTGCCAGCAGCTCCGCGGGGACTAAACTTAACACCGGGGAGCTGTTTTTT.

The chain recombines TRBV27 with TRBJ2-3, with 7 bases lining up with TRBD2. CDR1 MNHEY and CDR2 SMNVEV come from the germline V gene (reference sequence). This CDR3 is 15 amino acids long. The ends lost 5 bases at V and 1 base at J; junction bases unmatched: 6. For the CDR3, the DNA is TGTGCCAGCAGTCCGTGGGACTACCGCACAGATACGCAGTATTTT. Encoded protein: CASSPWDYRTDTQYF.

This chain uses TRBV27 with TRBJ2-1; no reliable D call. Trimming stripped 7 bases from V and 7 bases from J, with 14 bases between. CDR3 length: 13 amino acids. Per germline, CDR1 MNHEY and CDR2 SMNVEV (reference sequence). DNA of the CDR3: TGTGCCAGCAATAGGATAGGACGGAATGAGCAGTTCTTC. It specifies CASNRIGRNEQFF.

This chain joins TRBV9 and TRBJ1-5; unclear D gene. Germline CDR1 is SGDLS and CDR2 is YYNGEE. Trimming shortened V by 0 bases and J by 1 base, and 5 bases separated the two germline ends. This CDR3 has 14 amino acids. CDR3 amino acids: CASSVDYSNQPQHF. CDR3 bases: TGTGCCAGCAGCGTAGACTACAGCAATCAGCCCCAGCATTTT.

The V call is TRBV27, the J call TRBJ2-5; tentative D call: TRBD2 (6 bases). Germline loops: CDR1 MNHEY, CDR2 SMNVEV (reference sequence). Trimming removed 8 bases at V and 5 bases at J, with 15 bases between. CDR3 length equals 13 residues. CDR3 amino acids: CASGHGGLETQYF. The CDR3 DNA reads as TGTGCCAGCGGTCATGGGGGACTGGAGACCCAGTACTTC.

This clone was seen a single time. This chain links TRBV27 with TRBJ2-3; 11 nucleotides align to TRBD2. The germline V gene has CDR1 MNHEY and CDR2 SMNVEV (reference sequence). This CDR3 region has 17 residues. The V segment lost 3 bases and the J segment 2 bases; nucleotides outside the gene matches: 7. CDR3 in DNA: TGTGCCAGCAGTTTTCTCGGGACTAGCGGTTACACAGATACGCAGTATTTT. Amino acids: CASSFLGTSGYTDTQYF.